What follows are 12 T cell receptor beta chains derived from one specimen sequenced in a study of blood T cell repertoires in COVID-19. Only in-frame clones appear in the TCRdb table, and some are missing; sequencing was by immunoSEQ multiplex PCR. The sample holds approximately 94,000 clones; roughly nine tenths are singletons and the top ten take 2% to 2.5%. Sequenced material: peripheral blood. These receptors all stem from a man aged 45-60 years with active COVID-19.

V usage is TRBV2 and J usage is TRBJ1-4, with 8 bases identical to TRBD1. Looked up from germline, CDR1 is SNHLY and CDR2 is FYNNEI. CDR3 size: 15 residues. V was clipped by 7 bases and J by 1 base; unmatched bases: 5. CDR3 nucleotides: TGTGCCAGCAACAGGGGGGATGTAACTAATGAAAAACTGTTTTTT. Translation: CASNRGDVTNEKLFF.

The chain has TRBV30 and TRBJ1-1; no clear D gene. V was cut by 0 bases and J by 7 bases, with 9 bases left in between. CDR3 size: 12 residues. From germline, CDR1 is GTSNPN and CDR2 SVGIG (reference sequence). The CDR3 sequence: CAWSVAGDEAFF. The CDR3 nucleotides are TGTGCCTGGAGTGTAGCGGGAGATGAAGCTTTCTTT.

The V call is TRBV4-2, the J call TRBJ1-2, with 9 bases fitting TRBD1. The CDR3 extends over 19 amino acids. Germline V gene lookup returns CDR1 LGHNA and CDR2 YNFKEQ. Trimming removed 1 base from V and 2 bases from J; junction bases left unmatched: 14. CDR3 sequence reads: CASSQALWTGEDQNYGYTF. CDR3 in DNA: TGTGCCAGCAGCCAAGCACTATGGACAGGGGAAGATCAAAACTATGGCTACACCTTC.

The genes are TRBV7-9 and TRBJ1-1, with 7 bases aligning to TRBD1. Germline V gene data show CDR1 as SEHNR and CDR2 as FQNEAQ (reference sequence). The trim removed 4 bases at V and 6 bases at J, leaving 11 bases unmatched. This CDR3 contains 15 residues. This chain's CDR3 is CASSSARGTFAEAFF. For the CDR3, the DNA is TGTGCCAGCAGCTCAGCCAGGGGGACGTTCGCTGAAGCTTTCTTT.

The chain employs TRBV7-9 and TRBJ2-3; D is possibly TRBD2 (6 bases). The V gene's germline CDR1 is SEHNR and CDR2 FQNEAQ (reference sequence). Trimming took off 3 bases at V and 3 bases at J, with 7 bases between the two ends. The CDR3 consists of 13 residues. The CDR3 nucleotides read TGTGCCAGCAGCTTGCGGGAAACAGATACGCAGTATTTT. Translating gives CASSLRETDTQYF.

V gene TRBV27 combines with J gene TRBJ2-3, with a possible D match to TRBD2 (6 bases). The CDR3 runs to 15 residues. CDR1 and CDR2 from the germline V gene are MNHEY and SMNVEV (reference sequence). With 7 bases removed from V and 7 bases from J, the gap between germline ends came to 21 bases. CDR3 nucleotide sequence: TGTGCCAGCATAGGTGGTGCGGGAACACATTATACGCAGTATTTT. Translation gives CASIGGAGTHYTQYF.

The genes are TRBV5-6 and TRBJ1-5; 9 nucleotides match TRBD1. V lost 4 bases to trimming and J lost 5 bases; unmatched junction nucleotides: 7. Germline-derived CDR1 and CDR2 are SGHDT and YYEEEE. The CDR3 spans 15 residues. This chain's CDR3 is CASSRTGGVYQPQHF. CDR3 nucleotide sequence: TGTGCCAGCAGCAGAACAGGGGGCGTTTATCAGCCCCAGCATTTT. Using reference TRBV5-6 and TRBJ1-5 for the parts outside the CDR3, the full variable domain is DAGVTQSPTHLIKTRGQQVTLRCSPKSGHDTVSWYQQALGQGPQFIFQYYEEEERQRGNFPDRFSGHQFPNYSSELNVNALLLGDSALYLCASSRTGGVYQPQHFGDGTRLSIL.

The chain employs TRBV6-1 and TRBJ1-1, with D tentatively TRBD1 (6 bases). Germline CDR1 reads MNHNS; CDR2 reads SASEGT. Trimming took 3 bases from V and 1 from J, leaving 12 bases between them. This CDR3 is built from 15 residues. The DNA of the CDR3 is TGTGCCAGCAGTGAGGGGGGGGCGTGGAACACTGAAGCTTTCTTT. Amino acids: CASSEGGAWNTEAFF.

V is TRBV27 and J is TRBJ1-4, with D hard to call. V lost 5 bases to trimming and J lost 5 bases, with 15 bases between them. The CDR3 is 15 amino acids. Germline-derived CDR1 and CDR2 are MNHEY and SMNVEV (reference sequence). The CDR3, as DNA: TGTGCCAGCAGTCTCCTGCGGGGAGGAAATGAAAAACTGTTTTTT. It codes for CASSLLRGGNEKLFF.

The chain employs TRBV4-1 and TRBJ1-5; unclear D gene. Germline-derived CDR1 and CDR2 are MGHRA and YSYEKL. V gave up 1 base and J gave up 2 bases, with 6 bases separating them. The CDR3 sequence is 14 residues long. CDR3 bases: TGCGCCAGCAGCCAAGTGCCAGGCAATCAGCCCCAGCATTTT. Translated, it gives CASSQVPGNQPQHF.

The chain joins TRBV6-4 to TRBJ2-7, with TRBD2 identical over 7 bases. CDR3 length: 16 residues. The trim removed 2 bases at V and 4 bases at J, leaving 11 bases unmatched. Germline assignment: CDR1 MRHNA and CDR2 SNTAGT. Here the CDR3 DNA reads TGTGCCAGCAGTGACCCGTGGATCGGGGGGTCATACGAGCAGTACTTC. This encodes CASSDPWIGGSYEQYF.

The V gene is TRBV27, the J gene TRBJ1-2; TRBD1 matches at 7 bases. Germline CDR1 and CDR2: MNHEY and SMNVEV (reference sequence). The CDR3 is 12 amino acids. Unmatched junction bases numbered 10, after V lost 10 bases and J lost 8 bases. The chain's CDR3 is CATLSTGFGYTF. CDR3 nucleotides: TGTGCCACCCTATCGACAGGGTTCGGCTACACCTTC.